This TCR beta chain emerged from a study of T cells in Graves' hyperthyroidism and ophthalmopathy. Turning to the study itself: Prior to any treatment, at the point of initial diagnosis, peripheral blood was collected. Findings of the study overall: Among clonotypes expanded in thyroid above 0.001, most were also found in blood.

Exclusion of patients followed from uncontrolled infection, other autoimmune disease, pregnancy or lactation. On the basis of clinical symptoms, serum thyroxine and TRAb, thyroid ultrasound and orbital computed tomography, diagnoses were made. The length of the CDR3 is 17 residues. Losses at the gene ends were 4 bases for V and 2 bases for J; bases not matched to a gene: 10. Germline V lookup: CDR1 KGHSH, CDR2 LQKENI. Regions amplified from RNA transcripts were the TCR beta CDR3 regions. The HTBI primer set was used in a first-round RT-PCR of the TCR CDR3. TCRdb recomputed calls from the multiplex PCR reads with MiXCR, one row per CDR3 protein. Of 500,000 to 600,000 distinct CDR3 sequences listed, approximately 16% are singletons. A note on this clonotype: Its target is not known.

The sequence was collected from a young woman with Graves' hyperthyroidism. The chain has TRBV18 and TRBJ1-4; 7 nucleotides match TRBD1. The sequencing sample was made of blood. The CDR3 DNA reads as TGTGCCAGCTCACTTTTCGAGACAGGGCCGACTAATGAAAAACTGTTTTTT. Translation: CASSLFETGPTNEKLFF.